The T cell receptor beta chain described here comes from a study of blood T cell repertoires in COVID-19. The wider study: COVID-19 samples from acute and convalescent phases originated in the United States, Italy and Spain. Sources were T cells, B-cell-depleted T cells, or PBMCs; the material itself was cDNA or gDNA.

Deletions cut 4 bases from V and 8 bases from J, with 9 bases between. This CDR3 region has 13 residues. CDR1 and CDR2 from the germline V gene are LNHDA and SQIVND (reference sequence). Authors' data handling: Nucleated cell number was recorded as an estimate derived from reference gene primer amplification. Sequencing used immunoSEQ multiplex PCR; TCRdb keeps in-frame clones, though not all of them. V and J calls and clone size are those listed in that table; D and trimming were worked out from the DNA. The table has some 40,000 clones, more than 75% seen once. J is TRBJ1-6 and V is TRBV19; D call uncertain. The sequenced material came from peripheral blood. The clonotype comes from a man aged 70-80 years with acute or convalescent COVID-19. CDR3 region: CASSRGLDSPLHF. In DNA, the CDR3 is TGTGCCAGTAGTAGAGGGCTGGATTCACCCCTCCACTTT.